Listed below are T cell receptor beta chains from one sample, sequenced in a study of long-term antiretroviral therapy in people with HIV. The data were produced by immunoSEQ multiplex PCR, yet TCRdb's version contains in-frame clones alone and is incomplete. The sample holds 30,000 to 35,000 clones, about 70% seen once. The specimen was unsorted PBMCs, collected 3 years after starting antiretroviral therapy. These receptors all come from a man in his fifties with HIV. Each CDR3 is given without its conserved first and last residue. Clone size is shown for a subset of rows, as once, few, many or a class of expanded clone.

>13|once|TRBV4-1
ASSQDLGDSYEQY
>12|.|TRBV6-1
ASRSQRGANVLT
>12|.|TRBV19
ASNLAGAYNEQF
>10|.|TRBV11-2
ASSPPGLEQY
>13|.|TRBV5-1
ASSTGAGAWETQY
>13|.|TRBV18
ASSPAPTGFYEQY
>13|few|TRBV9
ASSVFPGSSYEQY
>13|.|TRBV4-3
ASSQGARGYSTLH
>13|.|TRBV28
ASSKSGSRDEKLF
>12|.|TRBV18
ASQQGIMNTEAF
>15|.|TRBV27
ASTLAPTRGGYYGYT
>11|.|TRBV29-1
SAKGGGVSEQY
>12|few|TRBV21-1
ASSKAGLGNIQY
>11|.|TRBV28
ASPGTSNTEAF
>11|.|TRBV5-4
ASSTRRENGQF
>11|.|TRBV10-3
AISRDLSETQY
>11|once|TRBV6-6
ASSYYKNGELF
>12|.|TRBV29-1
SAARETLTDTQY
>13|.|TRBV5-1
ASSLESRVNTEAF
>10|once|TRBV5-6
ASEAIQETQY
>13|.|TRBV28
ASSPRTGRLRGYT
>13|.|TRBV4-3
ASSQEMVANYGYT
>14|large|TRBV19
ASSIGLTGVLYGYT
>14|.|TRBV28
ASSLGERSPHYGYT
>11|.|TRBV5-5
ASSLEWGQPQH
>14|.|TRBV11-2
ASSPGLADTTDTQY
>15|.|TRBV27
ASSSGTAVPGANVLT
>11|.|TRBV25-1
ARTRLKDQPQH
>12|.|TRBV10-1
ASSESSSRDTQY
>12|.|TRBV28
ASSLGTTPGWQF
>14|.|TRBV30
AWSTPFEGAQETQY
>16|few|TRBV30
AWSVSQGGLYSNQPQH
>11|.|TRBV29-1
SGQGDSVGGYT
>12|.|TRBV4-3
ASSRLADNNEQF
>12|.|TRBV30
AWKLAGGLHEQY
>9|.|TRBV20-1
SAPFLGELF
>11|.|TRBV15
ATSNGGQLEQY